This T cell receptor (beta chain) was obtained from a study of shared clonotypes between healthy human individuals. This CDR3 contains 16 residues. Germline assignment: CDR1 LNHDA and CDR2 SQIVND (reference sequence). V dropped 3 bases and J dropped 4; count of bases not matched to a gene: 11. Findings of the study overall: Sample collection involved blood only; tissue repertoires are likely different. Sharing across four donors was highest in naive CD4 (around 5%) and lowest in memory CD8 (0.4%).

Notes on this clone: The target antigen is unknown.

Using immunoSEQ multiplex PCR, the repertoire was profiled, and TCRdb retains in-frame clones only, with some absent. The sample holds 650,000 to 800,000 clones, 55% to 75% seen once. The chain joins TRBV19 to TRBJ2-7, with 8 nucleotides matching TRBD1. The receptor was isolated from a woman in her twenties or thirties in good health. The sequencing sample was made of memory CD4+ T cells sorted from blood. Specified subset: CD45RA-negative fraction. As DNA, the CDR3 is TGTGCCAGTAGTATTGGAAACAGGGGGTCGTCATACGAGCAGTACTTC. Its protein product is CASSIGNRGSSYEQYF.